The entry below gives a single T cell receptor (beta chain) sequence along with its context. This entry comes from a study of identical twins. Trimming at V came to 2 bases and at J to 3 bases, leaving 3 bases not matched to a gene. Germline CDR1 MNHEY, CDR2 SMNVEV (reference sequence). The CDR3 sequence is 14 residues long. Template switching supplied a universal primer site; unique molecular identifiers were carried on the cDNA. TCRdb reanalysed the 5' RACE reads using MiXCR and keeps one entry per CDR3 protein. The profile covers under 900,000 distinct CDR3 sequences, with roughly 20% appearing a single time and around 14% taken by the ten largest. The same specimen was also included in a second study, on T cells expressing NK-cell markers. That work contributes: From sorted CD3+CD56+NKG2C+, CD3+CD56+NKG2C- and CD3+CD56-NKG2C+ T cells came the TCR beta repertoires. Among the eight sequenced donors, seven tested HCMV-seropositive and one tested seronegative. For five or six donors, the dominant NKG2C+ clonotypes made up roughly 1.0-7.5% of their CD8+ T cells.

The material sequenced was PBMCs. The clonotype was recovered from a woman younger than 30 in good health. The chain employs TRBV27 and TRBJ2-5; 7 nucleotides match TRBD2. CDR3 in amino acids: CASSLAGDKETQYF. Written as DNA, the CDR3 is TGTGCCAGCAGTTTAGCGGGGGATAAAGAGACCCAGTACTTC.